The 20 T cell receptor beta chains reported below all come from one sample, sequenced in a study of blood T cell repertoires in COVID-19. The protocol was immunoSEQ multiplex PCR, while the TCRdb copy is restricted to in-frame clones and leaves out a portion. The table lists 60,000 or so clones, under 80% of them singletons. Sequenced: PBMCs or T cells enriched from blood (not recorded which). The receptors come from a woman in her sixties or seventies who had been exposed to COVID-19.

This clone has more than one count but fewer than ten. This sequence joins TRBV7-8 and TRBJ2-2; D is uncertain. In germline, CDR1 is SGHVS, CDR2 FQNEAQ. The CDR3 extends over 16 amino acids. The V end was cut by 1 base, the J end by 0 bases, with 9 bases between. The CDR3 region is CASSLGSGTNTGELFF. The CDR3 nucleotides read TGTGCCAGCAGCTTAGGTTCGGGTACGAACACCGGGGAGCTGTTTTTT. The entire variable domain, with the rest obtained from reference TRBV7-8 and TRBJ2-2, is as follows: GAGVSQSPRYKVAKRGQDVALRCDPISGHVSLFWYQQALGQGPEFLTYFQNEAQLDKSGLPSDRFFAERPEGSVSTLKIQRTQQEDSAVYLCASSLGSGTNTGELFFGEGSRLTVL.

The J gene is TRBJ1-1, the V gene TRBV6-5, with 7 bases fitting TRBD1. Germline V gene data show CDR1 as MNHEY and CDR2 as SVGAGI. The V and J ends lost 7 bases and 7 bases, in that order; junction bases with no gene match: 12. The CDR3 extends over 14 amino acids. The CDR3 loop is CASTRSGTVNEAFF. In nucleotides, the CDR3 is TGTGCCAGCACCAGATCCGGGACAGTTAATGAAGCTTTCTTT.

The chain is built from TRBV19 and TRBJ2-7; D is possibly TRBD1 (6 bases). CDR3 length: 14 residues. Trimming removed 3 bases from V and 3 bases from J, with 12 bases in between. CDR1 is LNHDA and CDR2 is SQIVND in the germline V gene (reference sequence). The CDR3 nucleotides read TGTGCCAGTAGTATCGAACAGGGTGGCTACGAGCAGTACTTC. Its translation: CASSIEQGGYEQYF.

The gene calls are TRBV5-1 and TRBJ2-5, with 7 bases fitting TRBD1. V shed 4 bases, J shed 4 bases, and the junction held 4 bases outside the gene matches. The CDR3 is made up of 13 amino acids. CDR1 SGHRS and CDR2 YFSETQ come from the germline V gene. The CDR3 reads CASSSYRGETQYF. The CDR3 nucleotides are TGCGCCAGCAGCAGCTACAGGGGAGAGACCCAGTACTTC.

The chain links TRBV5-1 to TRBJ2-1; D is unclear. The CDR3 is made up of 13 amino acids. V lost 3 bases, J lost 5 bases, and 9 bases lay in between. Germline V CDR1 and CDR2: SGHRS, YFSETQ. In nucleotides, the CDR3 is TGCGCCAGCAGCTCCCCCGCGGACAATGAGCAGTTCTTC. Residues: CASSSPADNEQFF. The full variable domain, rest sourced from reference TRBV5-1 and TRBJ2-1, is KAGVTQTPRYLIKTRGQQVTLSCSPISGHRSVSWYQQTPGQGLQFLFEYFSETQRNKGNFPGRFSGRQFSNSRSEMNVSTLELGDSALYLCASSSPADNEQFFGPGTRLTVL.

This chain connects TRBV5-4 to TRBJ1-2; a possible D gene is TRBD1 (5 bases). The CDR3 is 16 residues long. Trimming removed 1 base at V and 8 bases at J, with 21 bases between. Germline V gene lookup returns CDR1 SGHNT and CDR2 YYREEE (reference sequence). CDR3 sequence reads: CASSLKQGGHRGGYTF. The DNA for the CDR3 is TGTGCCAGCAGCTTGAAGCAGGGAGGGCATCGAGGCGGCTACACCTTC.

V gene TRBV7-8 combines with J gene TRBJ1-2; TRBD1 might be the D (5 bases). CDR1 SGHVS and CDR2 FQNEAQ come from the germline V gene. This CDR3 region has 14 residues. Trimming pared 4 bases from V and 8 bases from J, leaving 17 bases between. CDR3 amino acids: CASSSGGSGKGYTF. In DNA, the CDR3 is TGTGCCAGCAGCTCCGGGGGTAGCGGTAAAGGCTACACCTTC. Full variable domain (outside the CDR3, taken from reference TRBV7-8 and TRBJ1-2): GAGVSQSPRYKVAKRGQDVALRCDPISGHVSLFWYQQALGQGPEFLTYFQNEAQLDKSGLPSDRFFAERPEGSVSTLKIQRTQQEDSAVYLCASSSGGSGKGYTFGSGTRLTVV.

The chain has TRBV30 and TRBJ1-5; 8 bases are shared with TRBD1. Germline CDR1 reads GTSNPN; CDR2 reads SVGIG (reference sequence). The V and J ends lost 2 bases and 4 bases, in that order; junction bases with no gene match: 4. This CDR3 has 14 amino acids. The CDR3, as DNA: TGTGCCTGGAGTCTCACAGGGGGGAATCAGCCCCAGCATTTT. Translating it yields CAWSLTGGNQPQHF.

The chain recombines TRBV30 with TRBJ1-4; maybe TRBD1 (6 bases). V lost 0 bases, J lost 6 bases, and 11 bases lay in between. The V gene's germline CDR1 is GTSNPN and CDR2 SVGIG (reference sequence). CDR3 length: 14 residues. CDR3 region: CAWSVGTIDEKLFF. The CDR3 DNA follows: TGTGCCTGGAGTGTCGGGACAATCGATGAAAAACTGTTTTTT.

The chain joins TRBV6-1 to TRBJ2-2; D is possibly TRBD2 (5 bases). With 0 bases removed from V and 3 bases from J, the gap between germline ends came to 8 bases. CDR3 length: 15 residues. Germline-derived CDR1 and CDR2 are MNHNS and SASEGT. For the CDR3, the DNA is TGTGCCAGCAGTGAAGCTTGGACTTACACCGGGGAGCTGTTTTTT. Translation: CASSEAWTYTGELFF.

The V call is TRBV7-2, the J call TRBJ2-5, with D tentatively TRBD2 (5 bases). V lost 2 bases to trimming and J lost 4 bases, with 8 bases between them. In germline, CDR1 is SGHTA, CDR2 FQGNSA. The CDR3 is 13 amino acids. The CDR3 loop is CASSLRERETQYF. CDR3 coding DNA: TGTGCCAGCAGCTTAAGGGAGCGAGAGACCCAGTACTTC. The full variable domain, its missing parts supplied by reference TRBV7-2 and TRBJ2-5, is GAGVSQSPSNKVTEKGKDVELRCDPISGHTALYWYRQSLGQGLEFLIYFQGNSAPDKSGLPSDRFSAERTGGSVSTLTIQRTQQEDSAVYLCASSLRERETQYFGPGTRLLVL.

This chain joins TRBV9 and TRBJ2-2, with a tentative D call TRBD1 (6 bases). Trimming took 4 bases from V and 3 from J, leaving 13 bases between them. This CDR3 spans 15 amino acids. The germline CDR1 and CDR2 sequences are SGDLS and YYNGEE. CDR3 sequence: CASSPTGSDTGELFF. The CDR3 DNA sequence: TGTGCCAGCAGCCCGACAGGATCGGACACCGGGGAGCTGTTTTTT.

This clone came up many times. V is TRBV28 and J is TRBJ1-1; D perhaps matches TRBD1 (5 bases). The CDR3 length is 12 residues. The germline V gene encodes CDR1 MDHEN and CDR2 SYDVKM. V lost 6 bases to trimming and J lost 11 bases, with 16 bases between them. CDR3 coding DNA: TGTGCCAGCAGCCTTCCGGGGGGGAGGGCTTTCTTT. It specifies CASSLPGGRAFF. The full variable domain, completed using reference TRBV28 and TRBJ1-1, is DVKVTQSSRYLVKRTGEKVFLECVQDMDHENMFWYRQDPGLGLRLIYFSYDVKMKEKGDIPEGYSVSREKKERFSLILESASTNQTSMYLCASSLPGGRAFFGQGTRLTVV.

This clone was observed a few times. This chain joins TRBV28 and TRBJ2-7, with TRBD1 as a possible D gene (6 bases). The CDR3 is 13 residues long. The ends were cut back, 5 bases at V and 5 bases at J, with 13 bases in the middle. Germline CDR1 is MDHEN and CDR2 is SYDVKM. CDR3 coding DNA: TGTGCCAGCAGTAATCCCAACAGGGACGAGCAGTACTTC. Amino acid sequence: CASSNPNRDEQYF.

V gene TRBV7-8 combines with J gene TRBJ1-5; possibly TRBD1 for D (6 bases). Germline CDR1 SGHVS, CDR2 FQNEAQ. V was clipped by 6 bases and J by 6 bases, with 12 bases between them. This CDR3 is 13 amino acids long. CDR3 nucleotide sequence: TGTGCCAGCAGAGGGGGTCAGAGTCAGCCCCAGCATTTT. Its protein product is CASRGGQSQPQHF.

This clone was recorded at least ten times. The gene calls are TRBV3-1 (or the pseudogene TRBV3-2) and TRBJ1-3; unclear D gene. V lost 1 base to trimming and J lost 2 bases, with 6 bases between them. CDR1 and CDR2 from the germline V gene are LGHDT and YNNKEL (reference sequence). There are 14 residues in the CDR3. Here the CDR3 DNA reads TGTGCCAGCAGCCAAGTAGCAACTGGAAACACCATATATTTT. Amino acid sequence: CASSQVATGNTIYF.

This clone turned up a few times. V usage is TRBV5-1 and J usage is TRBJ1-1; D may be TRBD1 (6 bases). Trimming left V 6 bases short and J 0 bases short, with 12 bases between. Per germline, CDR1 SGHRS and CDR2 YFSETQ. This CDR3 contains 14 residues. CDR3 sequence: CASKLDRMNTEAFF. In nucleotides, the CDR3 is TGCGCCAGCAAGCTAGACAGGATGAACACTGAAGCTTTCTTT. Full variable domain (missing parts from reference TRBV5-1 and TRBJ1-1): KAGVTQTPRYLIKTRGQQVTLSCSPISGHRSVSWYQQTPGQGLQFLFEYFSETQRNKGNFPGRFSGRQFSNSRSEMNVSTLELGDSALYLCASKLDRMNTEAFFGQGTRLTVV.

V and J are TRBV28 and TRBJ1-1, with TRBD1 as a possible D gene (6 bases). Germline assignment: CDR1 MDHEN and CDR2 SYDVKM. V shed 2 bases and J shed 0 bases, with 31 bases lying between them. This CDR3 has 22 amino acids. The CDR3 DNA sequence: TGTGCCAGCAGTTTAGCCCGGGGACACCTACGAGCAGACGGAGTGGTGAACACTGAAGCTTTCTTT. It specifies CASSLARGHLRADGVVNTEAFF. Based on the CDR3 plus reference TRBV28 and TRBJ1-1, the full variable domain is DVKVTQSSRYLVKRTGEKVFLECVQDMDHENMFWYRQDPGLGLRLIYFSYDVKMKEKGDIPEGYSVSREKKERFSLILESASTNQTSMYLCASSLARGHLRADGVVNTEAFFGQGTRLTVV.

The chain uses TRBV6-1 and TRBJ1-2, with D unclear. The V and J ends lost 2 bases and 5 bases respectively, with 9 bases between them. The CDR3 has 13 residues. Germline V gene data show CDR1 as MNHNS and CDR2 as SASEGT. The CDR3 DNA is TGTGCCAGCAGTGAAACGGGATTATATGGCTACACCTTC. Protein: CASSETGLYGYTF.

The chain carries TRBV27 and TRBJ2-3; D is unresolved. Per the germline V gene, CDR1 is MNHEY and CDR2 is SMNVEV (reference sequence). Between the trimmed V and J ends, which lost 5 bases and 0 bases, there was a span of 12 bases. This CDR3 region has 15 residues. Written as DNA, the CDR3 is TGTGCCAGCAGTCCCGGTGAAGCTAGCACAGATACGCAGTATTTT. Translation: CASSPGEASTDTQYF.